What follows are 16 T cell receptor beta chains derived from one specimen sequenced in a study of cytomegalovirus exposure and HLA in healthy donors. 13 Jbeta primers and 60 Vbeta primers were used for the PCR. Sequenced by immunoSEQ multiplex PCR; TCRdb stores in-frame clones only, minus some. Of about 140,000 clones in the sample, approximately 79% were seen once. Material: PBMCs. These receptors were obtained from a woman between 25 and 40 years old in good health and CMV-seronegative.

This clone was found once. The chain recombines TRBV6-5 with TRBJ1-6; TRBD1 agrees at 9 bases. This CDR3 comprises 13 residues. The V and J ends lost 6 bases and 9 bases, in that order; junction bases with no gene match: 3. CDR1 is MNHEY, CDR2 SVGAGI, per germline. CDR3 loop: CASRGQGSSPLHF. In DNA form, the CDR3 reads TGTGCCAGCAGAGGACAGGGGAGTTCACCCCTCCACTTT.

This chain's CDR3 is CASSLTSSYNEQFF. The CDR3 DNA reads TGTGCCAGCAGCTTAACGAGCTCCTACAATGAGCAGTTCTTC. The V call is TRBV7-9, the J call TRBJ2-1, with D unclear. Germline V gene data show CDR1 as SEHNR and CDR2 as FQNEAQ (reference sequence). This CDR3 is 14 amino acids long. V was pared by 2 bases and J by 0 bases, with 5 bases between.

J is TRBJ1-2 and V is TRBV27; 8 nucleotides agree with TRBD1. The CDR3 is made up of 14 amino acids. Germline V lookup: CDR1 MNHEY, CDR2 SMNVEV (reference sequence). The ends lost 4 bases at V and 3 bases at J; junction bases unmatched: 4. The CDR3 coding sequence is TGTGCCAGCAGTTCTGGACAGGGATACTATGGCTACACCTTC. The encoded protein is CASSSGQGYYGYTF.

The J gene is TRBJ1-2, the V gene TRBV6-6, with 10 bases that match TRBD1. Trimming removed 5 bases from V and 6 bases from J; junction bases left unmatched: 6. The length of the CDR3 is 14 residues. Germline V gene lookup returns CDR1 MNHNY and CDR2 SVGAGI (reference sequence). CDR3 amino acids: CASSGDRGPDGYTF. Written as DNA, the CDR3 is TGTGCCAGCAGTGGAGACAGGGGGCCAGATGGCTACACCTTC.

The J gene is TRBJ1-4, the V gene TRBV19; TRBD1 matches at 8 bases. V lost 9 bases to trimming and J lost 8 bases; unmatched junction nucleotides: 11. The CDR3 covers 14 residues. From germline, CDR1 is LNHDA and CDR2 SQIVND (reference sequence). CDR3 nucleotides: TGTGCCAGCCTTGGACAGGGAGGTGGAGAAAAACTGTTTTTT. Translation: CASLGQGGGEKLFF.

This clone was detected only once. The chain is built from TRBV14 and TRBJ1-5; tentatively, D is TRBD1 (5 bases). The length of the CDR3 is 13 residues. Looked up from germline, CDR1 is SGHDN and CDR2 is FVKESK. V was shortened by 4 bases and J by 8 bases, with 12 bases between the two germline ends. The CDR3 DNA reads TGTGCCAGCAGCCGGCAGGGCGTGGAGCCCCAGCATTTT. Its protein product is CASSRQGVEPQHF.

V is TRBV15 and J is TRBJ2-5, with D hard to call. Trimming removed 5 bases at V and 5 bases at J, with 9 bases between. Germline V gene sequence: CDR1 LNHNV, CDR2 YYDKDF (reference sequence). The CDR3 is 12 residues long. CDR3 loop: CATSRKAETQYF. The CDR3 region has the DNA TGTGCCACCAGCCGAAAAGCGGAGACCCAGTACTTC.

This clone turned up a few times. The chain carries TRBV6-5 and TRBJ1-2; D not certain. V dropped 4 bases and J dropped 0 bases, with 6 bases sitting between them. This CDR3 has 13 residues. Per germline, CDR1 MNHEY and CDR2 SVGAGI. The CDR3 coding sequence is TGTGCCAGCAGTTCAATTCCTAACTATGGCTACACCTTC. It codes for CASSSIPNYGYTF.

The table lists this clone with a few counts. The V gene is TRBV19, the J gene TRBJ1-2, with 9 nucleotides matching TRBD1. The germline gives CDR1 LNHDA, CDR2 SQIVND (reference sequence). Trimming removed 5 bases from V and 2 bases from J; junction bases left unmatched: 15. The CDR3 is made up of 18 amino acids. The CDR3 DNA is TGTGCCAGTAGTTCCCCCCCGGGACAGGGAACTGTAAACTATGGCTACACCTTC. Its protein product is CASSSPPGQGTVNYGYTF.

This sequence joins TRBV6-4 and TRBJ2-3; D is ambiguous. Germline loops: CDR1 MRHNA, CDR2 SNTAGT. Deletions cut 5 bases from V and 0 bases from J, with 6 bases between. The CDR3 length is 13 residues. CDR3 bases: TGTGCCAGCAGTTCCTCTAGCACAGATACGCAGTATTTT. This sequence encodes CASSSSSTDTQYF.

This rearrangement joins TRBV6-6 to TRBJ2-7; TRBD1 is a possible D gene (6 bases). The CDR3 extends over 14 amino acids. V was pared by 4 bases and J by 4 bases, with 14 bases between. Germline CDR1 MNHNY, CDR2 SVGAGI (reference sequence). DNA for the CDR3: TGTGCCAGCAGTTCCCTGGGGCAGGGGTACGAGCAGTACTTC. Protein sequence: CASSSLGQGYEQYF.

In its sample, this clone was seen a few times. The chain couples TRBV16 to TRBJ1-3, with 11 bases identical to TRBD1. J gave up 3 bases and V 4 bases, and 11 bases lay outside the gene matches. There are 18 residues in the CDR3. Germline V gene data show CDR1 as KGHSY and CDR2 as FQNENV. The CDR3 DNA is TGTGCCAGCAGCCTTTCCCCCGGACAGGGGGCGAGTGGAAACACCATATATTTT. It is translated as CASSLSPGQGASGNTIYF.

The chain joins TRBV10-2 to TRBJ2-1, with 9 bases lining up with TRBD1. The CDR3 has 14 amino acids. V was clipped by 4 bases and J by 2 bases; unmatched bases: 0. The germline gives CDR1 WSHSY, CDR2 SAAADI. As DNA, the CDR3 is TGCGCCAGCAGTGGGGACAGGGCCTACAATGAGCAGTTCTTC. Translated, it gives CASSGDRAYNEQFF.

The CDR3 spells CASSIYNRAYEQYF. CDR3 DNA: TGTGCCAGTAGTATATATAACAGGGCCTACGAGCAGTACTTC. The chain carries TRBV19 and TRBJ2-7, with TRBD1 as a possible D gene (6 bases). The ends were cut back, 2 bases at V and 2 bases at J, with 10 bases in the middle. Germline CDR1 is LNHDA and CDR2 is SQIVND (reference sequence). The CDR3 length is 14 residues.

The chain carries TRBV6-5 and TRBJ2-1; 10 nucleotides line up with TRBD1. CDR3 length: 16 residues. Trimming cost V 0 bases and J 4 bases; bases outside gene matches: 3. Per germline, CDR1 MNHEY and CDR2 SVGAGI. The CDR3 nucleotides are TGTGCCAGCAGTTACTCCTCGGGACAGGGGTACAATGAGCAGTTCTTC. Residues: CASSYSSGQGYNEQFF.

The CDR3 DNA is TGCAGCGTTGTAACAGAAACTGAAGCTTTCTTT. Translating gives CSVVTETEAFF. V and J are TRBV29-1 and TRBJ1-1; no firm D call. V gave up 4 bases and J gave up 5 bases, with 8 bases separating them. The CDR3 consists of 11 residues. The germline V gene encodes CDR1 SQVTM and CDR2 ANQGSEA.